This TCR beta chain was identified during a study of type 1 regulatory T cells. On the study more broadly: T-allo10 is an in vitro-generated, Tr1-enriched CD4 T cell product specific for alloantigen.

Trimming left V 4 bases short and J 0 bases short, with 20 bases between. This CDR3 has 18 residues. Per the germline V gene, CDR1 is SGHRS and CDR2 is YFSETQ. TCRdb re-derived calls from the reads in MiXCR, one entry per CDR3 protein. Of about 97,000 distinct CDR3 sequences in the sample, less than 40% were seen once. Source material: CD4+ T cells, either the whole sample or a sorted fraction (not recorded which). The chain is built from TRBV5-1 and TRBJ2-1, with D possibly TRBD2 on 5 matching bases. This clonotype was obtained from a human donor in good health. The CDR3 region has the DNA TGCGCCAGCAGCCTCGGCCTTTCCGGCGGGTTCTCCTACAATGAGCAGTTCTTC. Translating it yields CASSLGLSGGFSYNEQFF.